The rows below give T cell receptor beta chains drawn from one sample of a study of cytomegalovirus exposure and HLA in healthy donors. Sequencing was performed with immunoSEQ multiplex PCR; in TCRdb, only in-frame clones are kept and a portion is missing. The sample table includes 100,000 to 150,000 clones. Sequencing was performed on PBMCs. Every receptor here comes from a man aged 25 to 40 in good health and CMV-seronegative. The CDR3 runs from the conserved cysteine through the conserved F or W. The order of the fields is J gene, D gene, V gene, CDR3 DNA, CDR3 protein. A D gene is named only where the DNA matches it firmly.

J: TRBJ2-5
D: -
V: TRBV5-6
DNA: TGTGCCAGCAGCTTGCCCAGGGGTCAAGAGACCCAGTACTTC
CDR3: CASSLPRGQETQYF

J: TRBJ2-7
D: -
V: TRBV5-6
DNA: TGTGCCAGCAGCTTGGGGGCGGGTGGGGAGAGTTACGAGCAGTACTTC
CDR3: CASSLGAGGESYEQYF

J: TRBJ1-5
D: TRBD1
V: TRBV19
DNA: TGTGCCAGTAATGACAGGGATAATCAGCCCCAGCATTTT
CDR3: CASNDRDNQPQHF

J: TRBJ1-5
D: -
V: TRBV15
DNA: TGTGCCACCAGCACCAGTAGCAATCAGCCCCAGCATTTT
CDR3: CATSTSSNQPQHF

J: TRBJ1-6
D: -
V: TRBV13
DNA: TGTGCCAGCAGCTTAGGCAGGGCCTATAATTCACCCCTCCACTTT
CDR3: CASSLGRAYNSPLHF

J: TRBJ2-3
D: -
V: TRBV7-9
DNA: TGTGCCAGCAGCCCCAGAGGGTACACAGATACGCAGTATTTT
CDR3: CASSPRGYTDTQYF

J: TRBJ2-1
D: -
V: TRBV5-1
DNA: TGCGCCAGCAGCTTGCTCTTGTACTCCTACAATGAGCAGTTCTTC
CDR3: CASSLLLYSYNEQFF

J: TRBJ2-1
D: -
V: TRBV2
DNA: TGTGCCAGCAGTGAAGTGTCCAGGAACAATGAGCAGTTCTTC
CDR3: CASSEVSRNNEQFF

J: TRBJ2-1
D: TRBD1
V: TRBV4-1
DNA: TGCGCCAGCAGCCAAGAATTTGTCAGGGGGAATGAGCAGTTCTTC
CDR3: CASSQEFVRGNEQFF

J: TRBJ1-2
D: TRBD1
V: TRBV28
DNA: TGTGCCAGCAGCCTAGGACAGGGTGAAGGCTACACCTTC
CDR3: CASSLGQGEGYTF

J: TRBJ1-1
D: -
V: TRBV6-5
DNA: TGTGCCAGCAGTTACTCGGGGCAGGGTGAAGCTTTCTTT
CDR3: CASSYSGQGEAFF

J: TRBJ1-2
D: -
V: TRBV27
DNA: TGTGCCAGCAGTCCACGCGCTAACTATGGCTACACCTTC
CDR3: CASSPRANYGYTF

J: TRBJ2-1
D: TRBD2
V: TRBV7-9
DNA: TGTGCCAGCAGCTTAATCGGGAGGGCCGGAGTAGCCTACAATGAGCAGTTCTTC
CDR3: CASSLIGRAGVAYNEQFF

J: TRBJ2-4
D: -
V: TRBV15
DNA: TGTGCCACCAGCAGAGATAGCCGCTTCTTTCTAGCCAAAAACATTCAGTACTTC
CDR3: CATSRDSRFFLAKNIQYF

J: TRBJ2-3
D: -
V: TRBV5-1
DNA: TGCGCCAGCAGCTTTACCAGAGATACGCAGTATTTT
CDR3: CASSFTRDTQYF

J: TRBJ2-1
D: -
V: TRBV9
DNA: TGTGCCAGCAGCGTAAGCGGAAACTCCTACAATGAGCAGTTCTTC
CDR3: CASSVSGNSYNEQFF

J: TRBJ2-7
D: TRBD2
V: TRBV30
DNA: TGTGCCTGGAGTGTTGTGCTAGCGGGAGCTTACGAGCAGTACTTC
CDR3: CAWSVVLAGAYEQYF

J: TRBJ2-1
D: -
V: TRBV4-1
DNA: TGCGCCAGCAGCCGTGACTTTGAGCAGTTCTTC
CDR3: CASSRDFEQFF

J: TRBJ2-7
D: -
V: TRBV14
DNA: TGTGCCAGCAGCCCCTCAGCAGGCTCCCGAGGGGAGCAGTACTTC
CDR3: CASSPSAGSRGEQYF

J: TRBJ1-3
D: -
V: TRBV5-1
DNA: TGCGCCAGCAGCTTCGGGAGCGTCTCTGGAAACACCATATATTTT
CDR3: CASSFGSVSGNTIYF

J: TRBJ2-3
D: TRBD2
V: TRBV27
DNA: TGTGCCAGCAGTTTGGGACTAGCGGGGATTAGCACAGATACGCAGTATTTT
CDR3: CASSLGLAGISTDTQYF

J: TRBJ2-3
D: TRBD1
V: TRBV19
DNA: TGTGCCAGTAGTGTGGACAGGGCGTCAGATACGCAGTATTTT
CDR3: CASSVDRASDTQYF

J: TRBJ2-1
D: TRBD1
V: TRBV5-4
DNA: TGTGCCAGCAGCTTAATCCTAGCCGGGACAGAGATGCTGTTCTTC
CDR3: CASSLILAGTEMLFF

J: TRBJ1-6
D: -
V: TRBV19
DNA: TGTGCCAGTAGGTGGACCGGGGAGGGAGGAAATTGGGCCCTCCACTTT
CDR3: CASRWTGEGGNWALHF

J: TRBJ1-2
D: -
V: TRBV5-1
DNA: TGCGCCAGCAGCTTGGCCCTGGCAGGGGAAAAATACGGCTACACCTTC
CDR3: CASSLALAGEKYGYTF

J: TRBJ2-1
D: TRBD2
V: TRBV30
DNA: TGTGCCTGGAGTGTAACGGGGGGGACCTACAATGAGCAGTTCTTC
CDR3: CAWSVTGGTYNEQFF

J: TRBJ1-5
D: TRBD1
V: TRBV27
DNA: TGTGCCAGCGTACAGGGGCACCATAGCAATCAGCCCCAGCATTTT
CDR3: CASVQGHHSNQPQHF

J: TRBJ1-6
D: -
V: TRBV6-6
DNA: TGTGCCAGCAGTTACGGACAGCGTAATTCACCCCTCCACTTT
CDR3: CASSYGQRNSPLHF

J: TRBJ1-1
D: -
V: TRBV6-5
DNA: TGTGCCAGTAGGCTTAGGGAGAGCACTGAAGCTTTCTTT
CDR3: CASRLRESTEAFF

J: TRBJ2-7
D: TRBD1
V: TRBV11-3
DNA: TGTGCCAGCAGACAAAAGGGACAGAAAAGATACTCGTCCTACGAGCAGTACTTC
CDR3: CASRQKGQKRYSSYEQYF

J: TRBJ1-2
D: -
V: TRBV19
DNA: TGTGCCAGTAGTATTGGGTCGGAAGCGGGCTACACCTTC
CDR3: CASSIGSEAGYTF